This T cell receptor (beta chain) was documented in a study of T cell repertoires in cytomegalovirus infection (dated by TCRdb to the late 2010s). Some background on the complete study: Because public TCR beta signatures pointed to carriage of CMV infection together with the matching HLA type, the HLA type of each donor mattered for the analysis.

Sequencing relied on an Illumina HiSeq 1500. Using fastp at Q25 and MiXCR, TCRdb reprocessed the public reads and kept productive beta chains. Each entry is one CDR3 protein sequence, shown with its most common DNA and genes. The sample contains more than 90,000 distinct CDR3 sequences, 10% of them found a single time. The ten largest clones represent approximately 31% of the sample. CDR1 SGHVS and CDR2 FQNEAQ were looked up in the germline V gene. The CDR3 runs 15 residues from the cysteine to the phenylalanine. This entry keeps only the CDR3 DNA: 45 bases, framed from base 1. V and J lose 1 base and 1 base, and a span of 10 bases separates them. General study outcomes and caveats: In the ex vivo response, HLA-C-restricted CMV-specific TCR beta clonotypes were dominant, and in two of eight donors the single most frequent clonotype came from this HLA-C-restricted group. In both this cohort and an independent roughly 350-donor cohort, the cumulative frequency of public TCR beta family members distinguished carriers of CMV infection plus the relevant HLA type.

This clonotype appeared many times. Its antigen is still unknown. The sample holds no much larger clone one base away, and base qualities are not on file. This TCR derives from a human donor in good health (CMV status not recorded). Some clones in this sample may be carry-over from other donors' samples. The sequenced material came from PBMCs, sequenced either directly or after in vitro stimulation (not recorded which). The chain is made from TRBV7-8 and TRBJ1-1, with a tentative D gene TRBD1 over 5 matching bases. The base sequence is TGTGCCAGCAGCTTAGAGTGGAGGGGGAACACTGAAGCTTTCTTT. The resulting protein is CASSLEWRGNTEAFF. Reference TRBV7-8 and TRBJ1-1 genes cover what lies past the CDR3, so the full variable domain is GAGVSQSPRYKVAKRGQDVALRCDPISGHVSLFWYQQALGQGPEFLTYFQNEAQLDKSGLPSDRFFAERPEGSVSTLKIQRTQQEDSAVYLCASSLEWRGNTEAFFGQGTRLTVV.